One sample yielded the 19 T cell receptor beta chains listed below, sequenced in a study of memory CD4+ T cells and cytomegalovirus serostatus. Sequencing was performed with immunoSEQ multiplex PCR; in TCRdb, only in-frame clones are kept and a portion is missing. The sample contains some 35,000 clones, around 80% of which appear only once. The sort gate was single viable CD3+CD4+CD8-CD45RO+ cells for memory CD4+ T cells. Sequencing was done on a sample of memory CD4+ T cells from blood. These receptors all come from an adult in good health and CMV-seropositive.

The chain's CDR3 is CASTDRGSRGEKLFF. The DNA of the CDR3 is TGTGCCAGTACCGATCGGGGGAGTCGCGGTGAAAAACTGTTTTTT. The chain recombines TRBV19 with TRBJ1-4, with D possibly matching TRBD1 (5 bases). Germline-derived CDR1 and CDR2 are LNHDA and SQIVND (reference sequence). The CDR3 is 15 amino acids. The germline V and J ends were trimmed by 7 bases and 7 bases, with 19 bases remaining between them.

The gene calls are TRBV7-2 and TRBJ2-2, with D possibly being TRBD1 (6 bases). Trimming stripped 5 bases from V and 5 bases from J, with 21 bases between. Germline CDR1 reads SGHTA; CDR2 reads FQGNSA. The CDR3 is 17 amino acids. CDR3 nucleotides: TGTGCCAGCAGCCCCCCGACAGGTCTCAGAGGGACCGGGGAGCTGTTTTTT. It codes for CASSPPTGLRGTGELFF. The whole variable domain, filled in from reference TRBV7-2 and TRBJ2-2, reads GAGVSQSPSNKVTEKGKDVELRCDPISGHTALYWYRQSLGQGLEFLIYFQGNSAPDKSGLPSDRFSAERTGGSVSTLTIQRTQQEDSAVYLCASSPPTGLRGTGELFFGEGSRLTVL.

V is TRBV2 and J is TRBJ1-5; D uncertain. CDR3 length equals 15 residues. The V and J ends lost 0 bases and 2 bases respectively, with 8 bases between them. CDR1 SNHLY and CDR2 FYNNEI come from the germline V gene. The CDR3 is CASSEAPWGNQPQHF. CDR3 nucleotides: TGTGCCAGCAGTGAAGCCCCCTGGGGCAATCAGCCCCAGCATTTT.

The chain is built from TRBV7-3 and TRBJ2-4, with 10 bases matching TRBD2. V gave up 5 bases and J gave up 0 bases; unmatched junction bases: 13. Per germline, CDR1 SGHTA and CDR2 FQGTGA. This CDR3 region has 19 residues. CDR3 loop: CASSPGASGSRVAKNIQYF. The CDR3 coding sequence is TGTGCCAGCAGCCCTGGGGCTAGCGGGAGTCGGGTAGCCAAAAACATTCAGTACTTC.

This rearrangement joins TRBV9 to TRBJ1-2, with D possibly matching TRBD1 (5 bases). V lost 3 bases to trimming and J lost 0 bases, with 15 bases between them. This CDR3 is built from 16 residues. Germline V gives CDR1 SGDLS, CDR2 YYNGEE. CDR3 nucleotides: TGTGCCAGCAGCGCCCCTGGGGCGGGAGCTAACTATGGCTACACCTTC. Translation: CASSAPGAGANYGYTF.

The chain recombines TRBV6-4 with TRBJ2-1; TRBD2 matches at 13 bases. V lost 8 bases, J lost 1 base, and 8 bases stayed unmatched. CDR1 is MRHNA and CDR2 is SNTAGT in the germline V gene. The CDR3 is made up of 17 amino acids. This CDR3 reads CASDGLAGVKSYNEQFF. The DNA of the CDR3 is TGTGCCAGCGACGGACTAGCGGGAGTCAAGTCCTACAATGAGCAGTTCTTC.

This chain connects TRBV11-2 to TRBJ2-7, with a weak D call TRBD2 (6 bases). CDR3 length: 16 residues. V was clipped by 1 base and J by 3 bases, with 16 bases between them. Germline V gives CDR1 SGHAT, CDR2 FQNNGV. The CDR3 DNA follows: TGTGCCAGCAGCTTAGCGGCGACTAGTGGAGTCTACGAGCAGTACTTC. Encoded protein: CASSLAATSGVYEQYF.

The V and J genes are TRBV6-1 and TRBJ1-1, with D hard to call. The V gene lost 2 bases and the J gene lost 7 bases, with 11 bases spanning the gap. This CDR3 is 13 amino acids long. From germline, CDR1 is MNHNS and CDR2 SASEGT. The CDR3: CASSEKGWDEAFF. DNA of the CDR3: TGTGCCAGCAGTGAAAAGGGTTGGGATGAAGCTTTCTTT.

DNA for the CDR3: TGCGCCAGCAGCTTGAGGGGTGACAGTGAAAAACTGTTTTTT. Protein product: CASSLRGDSEKLFF. The chain combines TRBV5-1 with TRBJ1-4; D is possibly TRBD1 (5 bases). CDR1 and CDR2 from the germline V gene are SGHRS and YFSETQ. The CDR3 is 14 residues long. The germline V and J ends were trimmed by 1 base and 7 bases, with 11 bases remaining between them.

The chain links TRBV12-5 to TRBJ2-5, with 8 bases fitting TRBD1. Germline trimming cut 1 base from V and 5 bases from J; bases unmatched to any gene: 6. Per germline, CDR1 LGHNT and CDR2 FRNRAP. The CDR3 covers 15 residues. CDR3 bases: TGTGCTAGTGGTTTGGCGGACAGGGCTAGGGAGACCCAGTACTTC. It yields the protein CASGLADRARETQYF.

This sequence joins TRBV7-2 and TRBJ1-4, with 8 bases identical to TRBD1. Germline-derived CDR1 and CDR2 are SGHTA and FQGNSA. The length of the CDR3 is 14 residues. J lost 5 bases, V lost 6 bases, and 5 bases had no gene match. CDR3 nucleotide sequence: TGTGCCAGCAGACCAGGGGGCGGGAATGAAAAACTGTTTTTT. Its translation: CASRPGGGNEKLFF.

On this clone: A read error is possible here, since a much larger clone lies one base away. The chain has TRBV5-5 and TRBJ2-7; perhaps TRBD1 as D (6 bases). The CDR3 runs 13 residues. Trimming pared 3 bases from V and 0 bases from J, leaving 7 bases between. Germline loops: CDR1 SGHKS, CDR2 YYEKEE (reference sequence). CDR3 sequence (DNA): TGTGCCAGCAGCTGGACAGCCTCCTACGAGCAGTACTTC. Its translation is CASSWTASYEQYF.

V gene TRBV7-9 combines with J gene TRBJ1-3, with D unresolved. This CDR3 region has 18 residues. Germline CDR1 SEHNR, CDR2 FQNEAQ (reference sequence). V lost 5 bases, J lost 3 bases, and 23 bases lay in between. CDR3 sequence reads: CASSRQLGVTTIGNTIYF. CDR3 nucleotides: TGTGCCAGCAGCCGTCAATTGGGTGTGACAACAATTGGAAACACCATATATTTT.

This chain joins TRBV18 and TRBJ2-1; 8 nucleotides match TRBD1. V shed 2 bases, J shed 7 bases, and the junction held 4 bases outside the gene matches. CDR1 and CDR2 from the germline V gene are KGHSH and LQKENI. CDR3 length equals 14 residues. The CDR3 sequence: CASSPSTGENEQFF. DNA for the CDR3: TGTGCCAGCTCACCATCGACAGGGGAGAATGAGCAGTTCTTC.

V is TRBV5-1 and J is TRBJ2-1; weak D call: TRBD2 (5 bases). The CDR3 spans 14 residues. V gave up 4 bases and J gave up 8 bases, with 16 bases separating them. Germline CDR1 and CDR2: SGHRS and YFSETQ. CDR3 residues: CASSPRGDRDEQFF. The DNA for the CDR3 is TGCGCCAGCAGCCCCCGGGGAGACCGGGATGAGCAGTTCTTC.

This clone appeared a few times. The junction departs from the called germline gene at one end, perhaps through a read error. The rearrangement uses TRBV6-1 and TRBJ1-1, with D perhaps TRBD1 (6 bases). CDR3 length: 15 amino acids. The germline V gene has CDR1 MNHNS and CDR2 SASEGT. Written as DNA, the CDR3 is TGTGCCAGCAGTAGAGGATGGAGACAGCCCGGGGGCGTAGGTTTT. This sequence encodes CASSRGWRQPGGVGF.

CDR3: CASSQRGGLTTGELFF. The CDR3 region has the DNA TGTGCCAGCAGCCAGAGGGGTGGACTAACGACCGGGGAGCTGTTTTTT. The V gene is TRBV7-9, the J gene TRBJ2-2; D is perhaps TRBD2 (6 bases). This CDR3 region has 16 residues. V shed 5 bases and J shed 5 bases, with 18 bases lying between them. CDR1 and CDR2 from the germline V gene are SEHNR and FQNEAQ (reference sequence).

The genes are TRBV18 and TRBJ1-1; TRBD1 aligns across 9 bases. Germline CDR1 and CDR2: KGHSH and LQKENI. V lost 5 bases, J lost 4 bases, and 2 bases stayed unmatched. The CDR3 sequence is 13 residues long. The CDR3 DNA is TGTGCCAGCTCAGGGGACAGGGCCACTGAAGCTTTCTTT. Translated: CASSGDRATEAFF.

The chain recombines TRBV6-1 with TRBJ2-3, with D perhaps assigned TRBD1 or TRBD2 (5 bases each). CDR3 length: 14 residues. From germline, CDR1 is MNHNS and CDR2 SASEGT. The V gene lost 6 bases and the J gene lost 8 bases, with 18 bases spanning the gap. The CDR3 DNA reads as TGTGCCAGCAGAGAGATAACGAGGGGCGCTACGCAGTATTTT. Translating gives CASREITRGATQYF.